This is a list of T cell receptor beta chains from one sample in a study of T cell responses to AZD1222 COVID-19 vaccine. Clones were read by immunoSEQ multiplex PCR, and TCRdb kept only the in-frame ones, dropping some. The repertoire holds approximately 98,000 clones, with about 82% as singletons. Specimen: peripheral blood, collected on day 0 of AZD1222 vaccination. The receptors derive from an adult in good health. CDR3s include the opening cysteine and the closing phenylalanine or tryptophan. Clone size is not always given. Where it is, it says once, few, many or a class for expanded clones.

TRBV4-1	17	TRBJ2-7	many	CASSPSSSGGTPYEQYF
TRBV27	13	TRBJ1-1	NA	CASSFGEGARAFF
TRBV5-1	15	TRBJ1-6	NA	CASSPEDRVNSPLHF
TRBV30	15	TRBJ2-3	NA	CAWEVGGYMADTQYF
TRBV11-3	15	TRBJ2-2	NA	CASSLDGRATGELFF
TRBV6-6	14	TRBJ2-2	NA	CASSSRGQGGELFF
TRBV27	12	TRBJ2-5	NA	CASSPRGETQYF
TRBV5-1	15	TRBJ2-3	NA	CASSFGSSGGDTQYF
TRBV3-1/TRBV3-2	16	TRBJ1-1	NA	CASSQVGAGGGTEAFF
TRBV9	14	TRBJ1-1	NA	CASSAAGDRTEAFF
TRBV6-1	15	TRBJ1-1	NA	CASSDLGTQNTEAFF
TRBV5-5	15	TRBJ1-2	few	CASSPGALENYGYTF
TRBV7-2	15	TRBJ2-7	once	CASRYRGGGFDEQYF
TRBV5-1	14	TRBJ1-5	NA	CASSITGGNQPQHF
TRBV6-5	15	TRBJ1-1	NA	CASNREQGTNTEAFF
TRBV19	13	TRBJ2-7	NA	CASSRYVTYEQYF
TRBV7-2	13	TRBJ1-3	NA	CASSLDHGNTIYF
TRBV9	15	TRBJ2-2	NA	CASTQREGNAGELFF
TRBV7-7	12	TRBJ2-2	NA	CASGGDTGELFF
TRBV9	15	TRBJ2-3	once	CASSGPTGSTDTQYF
TRBV7-8	11	TRBJ1-4	NA	CASSLERKLFF
TRBV5-8	15	TRBJ1-2	few	CASSLWTAANYGYTF
TRBV24-1	15	TRBJ1-5	few	CATSDWVGGGQPQHF
TRBV2	11	TRBJ1-1	NA	CASSRGTEAFF
TRBV6-5	14	TRBJ1-1	NA	CASSYVDSNTEAFF
TRBV7-2	14	TRBJ1-5	once	CASTPTGSNQPQHF
TRBV6-5	12	TRBJ2-5	NA	CASSRGQETQYF
TRBV6-1	16	TRBJ1-2	NA	CASSEVIGQGIYGYTF
TRBV6-1	18	TRBJ2-5	few	CASSEAAPGLAGGQTQYF
TRBV11-2	15	TRBJ2-3	few	CASSLGGVHTDTQYF
TRBV30	11	TRBJ2-2	NA	CAWSGGGELFF
TRBV30	15	TRBJ1-4	NA	CAWSVQMVTTEKLFF
TRBV2	14	TRBJ2-5	NA	CASSPGRLQETQYF
TRBV7-9	14	TRBJ1-4	NA	CASSQEKGPQKLFF
TRBV7-2	14	TRBJ1-5	NA	CASSLSRGGQPQHF
TRBV7-9	14	TRBJ2-7	NA	CASSLLQGHYEQYF
TRBV7-6	15	TRBJ2-5	NA	CASSLATSVQETQYF
TRBV11-1	14	TRBJ2-7	NA	CASRTTGDPYEQYF
TRBV6-2/TRBV6-3	18	TRBJ2-5	once	CASSYQGTSGEDQETQYF
TRBV6-2/TRBV6-3	16	TRBJ2-1	few	CASSLRNRRNSDEQFF
TRBV5-3	12	TRBJ1-1	few	CARSLPDRCAFF
TRBV28	17	TRBJ1-1	once	CASSPTRGDPRGTEAFF
TRBV28	13	TRBJ1-2	few	CAATRGFGGGYTF
TRBV5-1	14	TRBJ1-1	NA	CASSLDDRGTEAFF
TRBV7-6	15	TRBJ1-1	NA	CASSLGLQVGTEAFF
TRBV7-9	14	TRBJ1-3	NA	CASSWGFSGNTIYF
TRBV19	18	TRBJ1-2	many	CASSPDRDRVMFDYGYTF
TRBV12-3/TRBV12-4	10	TRBJ1-2	NA	CASGNYGYTF
TRBV10-3	15	TRBJ2-2	NA	CAISEGQQNTGELFF
TRBV6-1	13	TRBJ2-5	NA	CASSPGHGETQYF
TRBV11-3	13	TRBJ2-5	NA	CASARRGEETQYF
TRBV7-2	14	TRBJ2-1	NA	CASSLRGNYNEQFF
TRBV5-6	14	TRBJ1-2	NA	CASSPVPGLWGYTF
TRBV12-3/TRBV12-4	13	TRBJ2-7	NA	CASSILISYEQYF
TRBV12-3/TRBV12-4	11	TRBJ2-7	NA	CASRGVHEQYF